The rows below give T cell receptor beta chains drawn from one sample of a study of T cells in Graves' hyperthyroidism and ophthalmopathy. TCRdb fed the multiplex PCR reads into MiXCR, producing one record per CDR3 protein. The sample has 530,000 or so distinct CDR3 sequences; over 15% are singletons. The sample was blood. All receptors derive from a woman between 18 and 30 years old with Graves' ophthalmopathy. CDR3s include the opening cysteine and the closing phenylalanine or tryptophan. A D gene is named only where the DNA matches it firmly. The size field is filled for only some rows; it gives once, few, many or a size class.

D gene	V gene	J gene	CDR3 length	clone size	CDR3 protein	CDR3 DNA
TRBD2	TRBV28	TRBJ2-7	15	many	CASRSPGLAAYEQYF	TGTGCCAGCAGATCACCGGGACTAGCGGCCTACGAGCAGTACTTC
.	TRBV9	TRBJ2-1	16	few	CASSVAGTPSYNEQFF	TGTGCCAGCAGCGTAGCAGGGACCCCGTCCTACAATGAGCAGTTCTTC
.	TRBV7-9	TRBJ2-5	13	many	CASSSPGSQTQYF	TGTGCCAGCAGCTCCCCGGGATCGCAGACCCAGTACTTC
.	TRBV27	TRBJ2-1	13	many	CAIATSSYNEQFF	TGTGCCATCGCAACGAGCTCCTACAATGAGCAGTTCTTC
TRBD1	TRBV28	TRBJ2-6	16	few	CASSFQTGGGANVLTF	TGTGCCAGCAGTTTTCAGACAGGGGGGGGGGCCAACGTCCTGACTTTC
TRBD2	TRBV6-2/TRBV6-3	TRBJ2-7	14	many	CASSYGLEKYEQYF	TGTGCCAGCAGTTACGGACTAGAAAAGTACGAGCAGTACTTC
.	TRBV28	TRBJ2-5	12	.	CASSITRRAQGF	TGTGCCAGCAGTATCACCCGACGGGCCCAGGGCTTC
.	TRBV27	TRBJ2-1	16	.	CASRRDGFGSYNEQSF	TGTGCCAGCAGAAGGGACGGTTTTGGCTCCTACAATGAGCAGTCCTTC
TRBD1	TRBV7-9	TRBJ1-6	17	.	CASSLTRTGTGNSPLHF	TGTGCCAGCAGCCTTACCCGGACAGGGACGGGTAATTCACCCCTCCACTTT
TRBD2	TRBV4-3	TRBJ2-3	18	.	CASSQDLPSGSRADTQYF	TGCGCCAGCAGCCAAGATCTTCCTAGCGGGAGTCGCGCAGATACGCAGTATTTT
TRBD2	TRBV9	TRBJ2-2	17	few	CASSRELAGDDTGELFF	TGTGCCAGCAGCCGGGAACTAGCGGGAGATGACACCGGGGAGCTGTTTTTT
TRBD1	TRBV7-2	TRBJ2-7	15	many	CASSFRKGQGYEQYF	TGTGCCAGCAGCTTCAGAAAGGGACAGGGCTACGAGCAGTACTTC
.	TRBV7-9	TRBJ1-6	12	few	CASSFGDSPLHF	TGTGCCAGCAGCTTCGGGGATTCACCCCTCCACTTT
TRBD2	TRBV7-2	TRBJ2-1	15	.	CASSWTRATYNEQFF	TGTGCCAGCAGCTGGACTAGAGCAACCTACAATGAGCAGTTCTTC
.	TRBV27	TRBJ2-6	14	many	CASSLGAGANVLTF	TGTGCCAGCAGCCTCGGGGCCGGGGCCAACGTCCTGACTTTC
TRBD1	TRBV28	TRBJ1-1	16	few	CASSRDRGTEESEAFF	TGTGCCAGCAGCCGGGACAGGGGAACAGAGGAATCTGAAGCTTTCTTT
.	TRBV11-2	TRBJ2-3	11	many	CASSLGNTQYF	TGTGCCAGCAGCTTGGGGAATACGCAGTATTTT
.	TRBV13	TRBJ2-1	11	many	CASSLGIEQFF	TGTGCCAGCAGCTTGGGGATTGAGCAGTTCTTC
.	TRBV11-2	TRBJ2-1	15	many	CASSFTEGAYNEQFF	TGTGCCAGCAGCTTCACGGAGGGGGCCTACAATGAGCAGTTCTTC
TRBD2	TRBV28	TRBJ2-1	14	many	CASTSSGSMGEQFF	TGTGCCAGCACTTCCAGCGGGAGTATGGGTGAGCAGTTCTTC
.	TRBV9	TRBJ2-3	17	.	CASSVEGGVPPTDTQYF	TGTGCCAGCAGCGTAGAGGGAGGAGTACCCCCCACAGATACGCAGTATTTT
.	TRBV7-3	TRBJ2-1	13	many	CASSLNTLGEQFF	TGTGCCAGCAGCTTAAACACACTGGGGGAGCAGTTCTTC
TRBD1	TRBV30	TRBJ1-5	13	.	CAWSARGDQPQHF	TGTGCCTGGAGTGCCAGGGGGGATCAGCCCCAGCATTTT
TRBD1	TRBV28	TRBJ2-7	15	many	CASSLIGWTGYEQYF	TGTGCCAGCAGTTTGATTGGGTGGACAGGGTACGAGCAGTACTTC
.	TRBV6-1	TRBJ1-1	10	many	CASMRREAFF	TGTGCCAGCATGAGGAGGGAAGCTTTCTTT
TRBD2	TRBV5-1	TRBJ2-5	17	.	CASSLGLAGAYQETQYF	TGCGCCAGCAGCTTAGGACTAGCGGGGGCCTATCAAGAGACCCAGTACTTC
TRBD1	TRBV10-2	TRBJ1-5	15	few	CASSAGTGPNQPQHF	TGCGCCAGCAGTGCTGGGACAGGGCCAAATCAGCCCCAGCATTTT
.	TRBV4-3	TRBJ2-1	15	few	CASRVDTATIFEQFF	TGCGCCAGCAGGGTGGACACGGCCACAATCTTTGAGCAGTTCTTC
.	TRBV7-8	TRBJ1-1	15	many	CASSLAGWSNTEAFF	TGTGCCAGCAGCTTAGCGGGTTGGTCGAACACTGAAGCTTTCTTT
TRBD2	TRBV12-3/TRBV12-4	TRBJ2-7	15	many	CASSPGGLASYEQYF	TGTGCCAGCAGCCCCGGTGGACTAGCCTCCTACGAGCAGTACTTC
.	TRBV5-1	TRBJ1-2	16	few	CASSSPIEDGTYGYTF	TGCGCCAGCAGCTCGCCTATAGAGGACGGCACGTATGGCTACACCTTC
.	TRBV3-1	TRBJ1-2	13	.	CASSDAPQDGYTF	TGTGCCAGCAGCGACGCCCCCCAAGATGGCTACACCTTC
.	TRBV28	TRBJ1-5	12	few	CASSGRNQPQHF	TGTGCCAGCAGTGGGAGGAATCAGCCCCAGCATTTT
TRBD1	TRBV5-1	TRBJ1-5	14	many	CASSATGGGQPQHF	TGCGCCAGCAGCGCGACAGGGGGGGGTCAGCCCCAGCATTTT
.	TRBV12-5	TRBJ2-3	12	many	CASGLNTDTQYF	TGTGCTAGTGGTTTGAACACAGATACGCAGTATTTT
TRBD1	TRBV27	TRBJ1-6	15	few	CASSHTSTGNSPLHF	TGTGCCAGCAGCCATACGTCGACAGGGAATTCACCCCTCCACTTT
TRBD1	TRBV3-1	TRBJ1-2	16	.	CASSQMDRGANYGYTF	TGTGCCAGCAGCCAGATGGACAGGGGAGCTAACTATGGCTACACCTTC
.	TRBV5-1	TRBJ1-4	15	few	CASSHPGQTNEKLFF	TGCGCCAGCAGCCATCCGGGACAAACTAATGAAAAACTGTTTTTT
.	TRBV7-3	TRBJ2-2	13	few	CASSFEVAGELFF	TGTGCCAGCAGCTTCGAGGTCGCCGGGGAGCTGTTTTTT
.	TRBV6-6	TRBJ1-1	16	many	CASSYDPRGMNTEAFF	TGTGCCAGCAGTTACGATCCCAGGGGCATGAACACTGAAGCTTTCTTT
.	TRBV19	TRBJ2-7	14	few	CASSMAIRAYEQYF	TGTGCCAGTAGTATGGCCATCAGGGCCTACGAGCAGTACTTC
.	TRBV15	TRBJ2-7	17	.	CATSRGSGSSGAYEQYF	TGTGCCACCAGCAGAGGATCAGGCTCTTCAGGCGCCTACGAGCAGTACTTC
TRBD2	TRBV6-2/TRBV6-3	TRBJ2-5	15	many	CASRGGLAAGETQYF	TGTGCCAGCAGGGGCGGACTAGCGGCGGGGGAGACCCAGTACTTC
TRBD2	TRBV28	TRBJ2-3	14	.	CASRREFGTDTQYF	TGTGCCAGCAGGCGGGAGTTTGGGACAGATACGCAGTATTTT
TRBD2	TRBV3-1	TRBJ2-2	16	few	CASSGLAGSNTGELFF	TGTGCCAGCAGCGGACTAGCGGGGAGTAACACCGGGGAGCTGTTTTTT
TRBD1	TRBV20-1	TRBJ2-2	17	many	CSARDRWTGGPTGELFF	TGCAGTGCTAGAGATAGGTGGACAGGGGGCCCCACCGGGGAGCTGTTTTTT
.	TRBV9	TRBJ1-1	15	.	CASSADVDLNTEAFF	TGTGCCAGCAGCGCCGACGTTGATCTGAACACTGAAGCTTTCTTT
TRBD1	TRBV7-2	TRBJ2-3	15	.	CASSLVGQGADTQYF	TGTGCCAGCAGCTTGGTGGGACAGGGGGCAGATACGCAGTATTTT
.	TRBV12-3/TRBV12-4	TRBJ2-7	15	many	CASSLGQDPRYEQYF	TGTGCCAGCAGTTTAGGACAGGATCCCCGTTACGAGCAGTACTTC
TRBD2	TRBV20-1	TRBJ2-7	15	many	CSARKLAGGIYEQYF	TGCAGTGCTAGAAAACTAGCGGGAGGGATCTACGAGCAGTACTTC
.	TRBV5-1	TRBJ2-1	15	many	CASSLWTEAGGEQFF	TGCGCCAGCAGCCTCTGGACGGAGGCCGGCGGTGAGCAGTTCTTC
.	TRBV5-8	TRBJ2-5	17	few	CASSLWSGWDSEETQYF	TGTGCCAGCAGCTTGTGGTCGGGCTGGGACTCGGAAGAGACCCAGTACTTC
TRBD1	TRBV2	TRBJ2-1	15	.	CASRKTGTGLGEQFF	TGTGCCAGCAGGAAAACCGGGACAGGCCTTGGTGAGCAGTTCTTC
TRBD1	TRBV27	TRBJ2-2	15	many	CASSPDRGNTGELFF	TGTGCCAGCAGCCCTGACAGGGGGAACACCGGGGAGCTGTTTTTT
TRBD1	TRBV20-1	TRBJ1-1	15	.	CSARAQGGLNTEAFF	TGCAGTGCTAGAGCCCAGGGGGGATTGAACACTGAAGCTTTCTTT
TRBD1	TRBV13	TRBJ2-7	13	.	CASTIDRDREQYF	TGTGCCAGTACCATCGACAGGGATCGGGAGCAGTACTTC
.	TRBV4-1	TRBJ1-4	14	few	CASSLSRDNEKLFF	TGCGCCAGCAGCCTAAGTAGGGACAATGAAAAACTGTTTTTT